These 16 T cell receptor beta chains were all obtained from the same sample, sequenced in a study of T cells in Graves' hyperthyroidism and ophthalmopathy. RNA transcripts served as the template for amplifying TCR beta CDR3 regions. When the TCR CDR3 underwent first-round RT-PCR, the HTBI primer set was used. Using its own MiXCR run on the multiplex PCR reads, TCRdb lists one record per CDR3 protein. Here the sample spans roughly 150,000 distinct CDR3 sequences, less than 10% being singletons. Sequencing was carried out using blood. Receptor source: a woman between 18 and 29 years old with Graves' hyperthyroidism that later progressed to Graves' ophthalmopathy.

This clonotype has a handful of counts. The CDR3 sequence is CASSQELAGGWTGELFF. CDR3 coding DNA: TGTGCCAGCAGCCAAGAATTAGCGGGAGGGTGGACCGGGGAGCTGTTTTTT. This chain uses TRBV3-1 with TRBJ2-2; 11 bases match TRBD2. V shed 0 bases, J shed 5 bases, and the junction held 5 bases outside the gene matches. The CDR3 contains 17 residues. Germline-derived CDR1 and CDR2 are LGHDT and YNNKEL (reference sequence).

This clonotype was counted at least ten times. The gene calls are TRBV6-1 and TRBJ2-7; D unclear. Germline values: CDR1 MNHNS, CDR2 SASEGT. This CDR3 comprises 13 residues. Trimming stripped 5 bases from V and 0 bases from J, with 8 bases between. CDR3: CASSSRASYEQYF. In nucleotides, the CDR3 is TGTGCCAGCAGTTCAAGAGCCTCCTACGAGCAGTACTTC.

A few counts support this clonotype. The V call is TRBV4-2, the J call TRBJ2-7; 10 bases are shared with TRBD1. Germline CDR1 reads LGHNA; CDR2 reads YNFKEQ. The CDR3 has 15 amino acids. The junction had 6 bases not matched to a gene; V was cut back by 2 bases and J by 5 bases. CDR3 DNA sequence: TGTGCCAGCAGCCAATTAGACAGGGGGCTACACGAGCAGTACTTC. Translation gives CASSQLDRGLHEQYF.

The V gene is TRBV9, the J gene TRBJ2-1, with 14 bases fitting TRBD2. CDR3 length equals 16 residues. CDR1 and CDR2 from the germline V gene are SGDLS and YYNGEE. After removal of 4 bases from V and 7 bases from J, the junction contained 7 bases not matched to a gene. The CDR3 sequence is CASSLVGLAGGNEQFF. The DNA for the CDR3 is TGTGCCAGCAGCTTAGTCGGACTAGCGGGAGGTAATGAGCAGTTCTTC.

This clonotype was picked up many times. The V and J genes are TRBV2 and TRBJ2-5, with unresolved D. The CDR3 extends over 11 amino acids. CDR1 and CDR2 (germline): SNHLY, FYNNEI. The ends were cut back, 7 bases at V and 5 bases at J, with 8 bases in the middle. The CDR3 DNA follows: TGTGCCAGCACCACGCTGGAGACCCAGTACTTC. Amino acid sequence: CASTTLETQYF.

On this clonotype itself: This may arise from a read error, as a much more abundant clone is one base away. Because it lacks the conserved phenylalanine or tryptophan at the end, this CDR3 is likely a read error. V gene TRBV28 combines with J gene TRBJ2-7; perhaps D is TRBD1 or TRBD2 (5 bases each). The V gene's germline CDR1 is MDHEN and CDR2 SYDVKM. This CDR3 has 14 amino acids. The V end lost 5 bases, the J end lost 4 bases, and 15 bases lay between the germline ends. CDR3 bases: TGTGCCAGCAGTCTCCCGGGACGGAAATACGAGCAGTACCTC. Translated, it gives CASSLPGRKYEQYL.

This clonotype was detected ten times or more. J is TRBJ1-2 and V is TRBV27, with no clear D. The V end was cut by 6 bases, the J end by 8 bases, with 16 bases between. Germline V gene sequence: CDR1 MNHEY, CDR2 SMNVEV (reference sequence). The CDR3 contains 13 residues. CDR3 coding DNA: TGTGCCAGCAGCCCTGGATTGGTGGGGGGCTACACCTTC. Amino acids: CASSPGLVGGYTF.

This clonotype was observed at least ten times. The chain is built from TRBV28 and TRBJ1-1; D is ambiguous. The CDR3 is made up of 15 amino acids. The V gene lost 5 bases and the J gene lost 6 bases, with 19 bases spanning the gap. Germline CDR1 MDHEN, CDR2 SYDVKM. The CDR3 is CASSGRVGRNAEAFF. The CDR3 DNA reads as TGTGCCAGCAGTGGGCGAGTGGGCAGAAACGCTGAAGCTTTCTTT.

This clonotype was found many times. V usage is TRBV12-3 or TRBV12-4 and J usage is TRBJ1-6; TRBD1 matches at 7 bases. The CDR3 consists of 15 residues. Trimming took 7 bases from V and 6 from J; bases not matched to a gene: 9. The CDR3 sequence: CASTISRGSNSPLHF. DNA for the CDR3: TGTGCCAGCACAATTTCCAGGGGGTCTAATTCACCCCTCCACTTT.

This clonotype was counted only a few times. The genes are TRBV4-2 and TRBJ1-4; 8 nucleotides agree with TRBD1. The CDR3 length is 18 residues. Germline V gives CDR1 LGHNA, CDR2 YNFKEQ. The ends lost 0 bases at V and 0 bases at J; junction bases unmatched: 6. CDR3 in amino acids: CASSQEGQVDATNEKLFF. The CDR3 DNA sequence: TGTGCCAGCAGCCAAGAGGGACAGGTCGATGCAACTAATGAAAAACTGTTTTTT.

There are many counts of this clonotype. The chain combines TRBV2 with TRBJ1-1; D is unresolved. The CDR3 has 13 amino acids. The germline CDR1 and CDR2 sequences are SNHLY and FYNNEI. Deletions cut 6 bases from V and 0 bases from J, with 8 bases between. In nucleotides, the CDR3 is TGTGCCAGCAGCGCTATTATGAACACTGAAGCTTTCTTT. Translated: CASSAIMNTEAFF.

This clonotype was found many times. J is TRBJ2-5 and V is TRBV7-9; D unclear. CDR1 and CDR2 (germline): SEHNR, FQNEAQ (reference sequence). The V gene lost 3 bases and the J gene lost 2 bases, with 16 bases spanning the gap. The CDR3 sequence is 16 residues long. The CDR3 nucleotides read TGTGCCAGCAGCTTGCAGAAGTTTGTTTTACAAGAGACCCAGTACTTC. It is translated as CASSLQKFVLQETQYF.

This clonotype was seen at least ten times. The V call is TRBV27, the J call TRBJ1-2, with TRBD1 identical over 12 bases. The V and J ends lost 5 bases and 1 base, in that order; junction bases with no gene match: 11. In germline, CDR1 is MNHEY, CDR2 SMNVEV (reference sequence). The CDR3 runs to 18 residues. The CDR3 DNA is TGTGCCAGCAGTCCTTACCCGGGACAGGGGGCGGTTAACTATGGCTACACCTTC. Translated: CASSPYPGQGAVNYGYTF.

At least ten counts were recorded for this clonotype. An end of the junction differs from the germline gene, which may be a read error. V and J are TRBV7-8 and TRBJ2-5; 8 bases agree with TRBD2. The germline gives CDR1 SGHVS, CDR2 FQNEAQ. This CDR3 comprises 16 residues. The CDR3 spells CASSFATIPGILAVDF. The CDR3 DNA follows: TGTGCCAGCAGCTTCGCTACTATTCCAGGGATACTAGCGGTAGACTTC.

This clonotype was observed a handful of times. V is TRBV19 and J is TRBJ2-5; 9 bases fit TRBD1. V lost 4 bases, J lost 5 bases, and 8 bases stayed unmatched. CDR1 is LNHDA, CDR2 SQIVND, per germline (reference sequence). This CDR3 is built from 15 residues. The DNA of the CDR3 is TGTGCCAGTAGTAAAAGGGACAGGGCTGGGGAGACCCAGTACTTC. It specifies CASSKRDRAGETQYF.

This clonotype was detected many times. The chain carries TRBV7-9 and TRBJ2-1; 11 nucleotides align to TRBD2. Trimming removed 5 bases from V and 10 bases from J; junction bases left unmatched: 7. The germline CDR1 and CDR2 sequences are SEHNR and FQNEAQ (reference sequence). The CDR3 sequence is 14 residues long. The DNA for the CDR3 is TGTGCCAGCAGCCCCACCTCTAGCGGGGGGGAGCAGTTCTTC. Its protein is CASSPTSSGGEQFF.